A single sample gave rise to the 29 T cell receptor beta chains below, sequenced in a study of human T cells and chemical hapten exposure. From the 5' RACE reads, TCRdb called clonotypes with MiXCR, one entry per CDR3 protein. The repertoire holds tens of thousands of distinct CDR3 sequences, about 8.4% seen once, with over 2% in the top ten. Someone pulled total RNA out of unfractionated whole blood. The receptors were sampled from a male donor in good health.

This sequence joins TRBV3-1 and TRBJ2-6; D gene uncertain. The V end was cut by 1 base, the J end by 1 base, with 5 bases between. The CDR3 loop spans 15 amino acids. Germline CDR1 and CDR2: LGHDT and YNNKEL (reference sequence). The DNA for the CDR3 is TGTGCCAGCAGCCAAGTCCGGTCTGGGGCCAACGTCCTGACTTTC. Amino acids: CASSQVRSGANVLTF.

This chain links TRBV29-1 with TRBJ2-6; D tentatively fits TRBD1 or TRBD2 (5 bases each). The CDR3 has 17 residues. The germline CDR1 and CDR2 sequences are SQVTM and ANQGSEA. Trimming left V 4 bases short and J 0 bases short, with 16 bases between. The CDR3 DNA is TGCAGCGTTGGGCAGGGAGCTACCCACTCTGGGGCCAACGTCCTGACTTTC. This translates into CSVGQGATHSGANVLTF.

Only a few counts were recorded for this clonotype. The chain recombines TRBV7-2 with TRBJ1-3, with D possibly matching TRBD1 (5 bases). The CDR3 length is 16 residues. V was clipped by 5 bases and J by 4 bases, with 18 bases between them. Germline CDR1 is SGHTA and CDR2 is FQGNSA. CDR3 bases: TGTGCCAGCAGCATAGGGGCCGGAGCCATGGGAAACACCATATATTTT. This gives the protein CASSIGAGAMGNTIYF.

The chain employs TRBV10-3 and TRBJ2-2; possibly TRBD1 or TRBD2 for D (5 bases each). The CDR3 runs to 11 residues. Germline lookup yields CDR1 ENHRY and CDR2 SYGVKD. Trimming shortened V by 10 bases and J by 9 bases, and 12 bases separated the two germline ends. Written as DNA, the CDR3 is TGTGCCACCACTAGGGGCAGGGAGCTGTTTTTT. Protein: CATTRGRELFF.

This rearrangement joins TRBV29-1 to TRBJ1-5; a possible D gene is TRBD1 (5 bases). Trimming removed 4 bases at V and 1 base at J, with 8 bases between. The CDR3 is 13 amino acids. Germline loops: CDR1 SQVTM, CDR2 ANQGSEA. This CDR3 reads CSVGRDSNQPQHF. The CDR3 DNA reads as TGCAGCGTTGGCCGGGACAGCAATCAGCCCCAGCATTTT.

This clonotype was picked up many times. The V gene is TRBV7-8, the J gene TRBJ1-1; D perhaps matches TRBD1 (5 bases). V was cut by 4 bases and J by 11 bases, with 17 bases left in between. Germline CDR1 and CDR2: SGHVS and FQNEAQ. CDR3 length equals 13 residues. CDR3 in amino acids: CASSSQTELMAFF. In DNA, the CDR3 is TGTGCCAGCAGCTCCCAGACAGAACTCATGGCTTTCTTT.

This clonotype was counted many times. The V call is TRBV7-2, the J call TRBJ2-3; 12 bases line up with TRBD2. The CDR3 covers 15 residues. The junction had 4 bases not matched to a gene; V was cut back by 5 bases and J by 4 bases. Looked up from germline, CDR1 is SGHTA and CDR2 is FQGNSA. CDR3 region: CASSILAGGPDTQYF. CDR3 sequence (DNA): TGTGCCAGCAGCATTCTAGCGGGGGGGCCAGATACGCAGTATTTT.

The chain is built from TRBV12-3 or TRBV12-4 and TRBJ2-3; TRBD2 agrees at 9 bases. The ends lost 8 bases at V and 2 bases at J; junction bases unmatched: 5. This CDR3 has 14 amino acids. The CDR3 DNA is TGTGCCAGCCATAGCGGGAGAATCACAGATACGCAGTATTTT. This translates into CASHSGRITDTQYF.

This chain joins TRBV7-2 and TRBJ1-1, with TRBD1 matching over 9 bases. After removal of 6 bases from V and 4 bases from J, the junction contained 6 bases not matched to a gene. The CDR3 sequence is 14 residues long. Per germline, CDR1 SGHTA and CDR2 FQGNSA. CDR3: CASRGTGGSTEAFF. The CDR3 coding sequence is TGTGCCAGCAGGGGAACAGGGGGCTCCACTGAAGCTTTCTTT.

This clonotype was counted only a few times. The chain is built from TRBV7-9 and TRBJ2-1, with 10 bases identical to TRBD1. The germline V gene has CDR1 SEHNR and CDR2 FQNEAQ (reference sequence). The CDR3 consists of 14 residues. The trim removed 5 bases at V and 6 bases at J, leaving 4 bases unmatched. The CDR3 DNA is TGTGCCAGCAGCCCTGGGACAGGGGTCAATGAGCAGTTCTTC. Its translation: CASSPGTGVNEQFF. Combining the CDR3 with reference TRBV7-9 and TRBJ2-1 gives the whole variable domain DTGVSQNPRHKITKRGQNVTFRCDPISEHNRLYWYRQTLGQGPEFLTYFQNEAQLEKSRLLSDRFSAERPKGSFSTLEIQRTEQGDSAMYLCASSPGTGVNEQFFGPGTRLTVL.

This clonotype was detected many times. The chain combines TRBV29-1 with TRBJ2-7; D remains ambiguous. The CDR3 has 14 amino acids. CDR1 and CDR2 (germline): SQVTM, ANQGSEA. The ends were cut back, 4 bases at V and 6 bases at J, with 19 bases in the middle. This CDR3 is CSVGRAPASPEQYF. The CDR3 region has the DNA TGCAGCGTTGGAAGGGCACCCGCTTCACCCGAGCAGTACTTC.

The V gene is TRBV2, the J gene TRBJ2-2; TRBD2 agrees at 12 bases. This CDR3 has 15 amino acids. Looked up from germline, CDR1 is SNHLY and CDR2 is FYNNEI. V dropped 4 bases and J dropped 7; count of bases not matched to a gene: 4. CDR3 residues: CASSGLAGEYGELFF. CDR3 nucleotides: TGTGCCAGCAGTGGACTAGCGGGGGAGTACGGGGAGCTGTTTTTT.

This clonotype was found many times. The chain uses TRBV6-1 and TRBJ2-7, with 12 bases fitting TRBD2. CDR1 and CDR2 (germline): MNHNS, SASEGT. The CDR3 runs to 15 residues. V lost 2 bases and J lost 6; bases outside the gene matches: 5. For the CDR3, the DNA is TGTGCCAGCAGTGAACCGGGACTAGCGGGTCGCGAGCAGTACTTC. Protein: CASSEPGLAGREQYF.

This clonotype was counted at least ten times. CDR3 DNA: TGTGCCAGCAGCTTGGGCATGGCCCGGGACAGGGGTTCCTACGAGCAGTACTTC. Translated, it gives CASSLGMARDRGSYEQYF. J is TRBJ2-7 and V is TRBV5-5, with TRBD1 matching over 10 bases. The length of the CDR3 is 18 residues. Trimming at V came to 0 bases and at J to 1 base, leaving 10 bases not matched to a gene. The germline gives CDR1 SGHKS, CDR2 YYEKEE (reference sequence). Full variable domain (outside the CDR3, taken from reference TRBV5-5 and TRBJ2-7): DAGVTQSPTHLIKTRGQQVTLRCSPISGHKSVSWYQQVLGQGPQFIFQYYEKEERGRGNFPDRFSARQFPNYSSELNVNALLLGDSALYLCASSLGMARDRGSYEQYFGPGTRLTVT.

This clonotype appeared many times. The V gene is TRBV29-1, the J gene TRBJ1-1; weak D call: TRBD1 (5 bases). Trimming took off 5 bases at V and 1 base at J, with 5 bases between the two ends. This CDR3 contains 11 residues. Germline lookup yields CDR1 SQVTM and CDR2 ANQGSEA. CDR3 coding DNA: TGCAGCGTTCAGGGGAACACTGAAGCTTTCTTT. Translation: CSVQGNTEAFF.

This clonotype has a count of ten or more. CDR3 in amino acids: CASRATDRVFPYEQYF. The DNA for the CDR3 is TGTGCCAGCAGGGCTACAGACAGGGTTTTTCCCTACGAGCAGTACTTC. V is TRBV27 and J is TRBJ2-7; 7 bases are a match to TRBD1. CDR1 and CDR2 from the germline V gene are MNHEY and SMNVEV (reference sequence). After removal of 6 bases from V and 2 bases from J, the junction contained 13 bases not matched to a gene. The CDR3 loop spans 16 amino acids.

This clonotype appeared a few times. V and J are TRBV10-2 and TRBJ2-7, with 12 nucleotides matching TRBD2. Germline V gene data show CDR1 as WSHSY and CDR2 as SAAADI. After removal of 10 bases from V and 5 bases from J, the junction contained 9 bases not matched to a gene. The CDR3 is 14 amino acids. CDR3 nucleotides: TGCGCCATCAGACTAGCGGGAGAGGGCAACGAGCAGTACTTC. This gives the protein CAIRLAGEGNEQYF.

This clonotype was counted many times. The genes are TRBV5-5 and TRBJ1-5; D perhaps matches TRBD1 (5 bases). Per germline, CDR1 SGHKS and CDR2 YYEKEE (reference sequence). Trimming pared 7 bases from V and 7 bases from J, leaving 15 bases between. The CDR3 has 13 residues. Here the CDR3 DNA reads TGTGCCAGCCTCAGGGAATTAGGACAGCCCCAGCATTTT. This gives the protein CASLRELGQPQHF.

For this clonotype: A single base separates this from a much larger clone, so it may be a read error. The chain uses TRBV20-1 and TRBJ1-5; D is undetermined. The germline V and J ends were trimmed by 4 bases and 9 bases, with 13 bases remaining between them. The CDR3 is made up of 12 amino acids. The germline gives CDR1 DFQATT, CDR2 SNEGSKA (reference sequence). CDR3 amino acids: CSAKGPQGPQHF. DNA of the CDR3: TGCAGTGCTAAAGGGCCCCAAGGGCCCCAGCATTTT.

The chain carries TRBV6-1 and TRBJ1-5; no clear D gene. The CDR3 has 12 amino acids. V lost 3 bases and J 4 bases, leaving 4 bases between the germline ends. Per germline, CDR1 MNHNS and CDR2 SASEGT. CDR3 protein: CASSEFNQPQHF. Here the CDR3 DNA reads TGTGCCAGCAGTGAGTTTAATCAGCCCCAGCATTTT.

The V call is TRBV20-1, the J call TRBJ2-1; D is perhaps TRBD2 (7 bases). Germline-derived CDR1 and CDR2 are DFQATT and SNEGSKA (reference sequence). This CDR3 spans 14 amino acids. V was pared by 8 bases and J by 8 bases, with 22 bases between. In DNA form, the CDR3 reads TGCAGTCGAGAGGCCCGGAGGGGGGGCGATGAGCAGTTCTTC. Translating gives CSREARRGGDEQFF.

J is TRBJ1-1 and V is TRBV7-2; possible D gene TRBD1, 5 bases. This CDR3 contains 13 residues. V was cut by 5 bases and J by 5 bases, with 12 bases left in between. From germline, CDR1 is SGHTA and CDR2 FQGNSA. Here the CDR3 reads CASSTQGRTEAFF. The CDR3, as DNA: TGTGCCAGCAGCACTCAGGGTCGGACTGAAGCTTTCTTT.

The J gene is TRBJ1-3, the V gene TRBV18, with TRBD1 matching 10 bases. Germline CDR1 is KGHSH and CDR2 is LQKENI. There are 18 residues in the CDR3. V was pared by 0 bases and J by 0 bases, with 5 bases of the junction left unmatched. CDR3 region: CASSPPGTGDPSGNTIYF. The CDR3 DNA is TGTGCCAGCTCACCACCCGGGACAGGGGACCCCTCTGGAAACACCATATATTTT.

This clonotype was observed at least ten times. The J gene is TRBJ2-3, the V gene TRBV29-1, with D perhaps matching TRBD2 (6 bases). The V gene's germline CDR1 is SQVTM and CDR2 ANQGSEA. Trimming cost V 0 bases and J 2 bases, with 9 bases left between them. CDR3 size: 14 residues. The DNA of the CDR3 is TGCAGCGTTGAAGAACTAGCTTCCACAGATACGCAGTATTTT. It encodes CSVEELASTDTQYF.

This clonotype was counted between two and nine times. This chain connects TRBV7-2 to TRBJ1-4; D might be TRBD1 (5 bases). Germline loops: CDR1 SGHTA, CDR2 FQGNSA. V lost 5 bases to trimming and J lost 0 bases, with 13 bases between them. The CDR3 spans 16 residues. The CDR3 protein is CASSATAYSTNEKLFF. As DNA, the CDR3 is TGTGCCAGCAGCGCGACAGCATATTCAACTAATGAAAAACTGTTTTTT.

This clonotype appeared many times. The chain recombines TRBV5-5 with TRBJ1-4; D is perhaps TRBD1 (6 bases). Germline CDR1 reads SGHKS; CDR2 reads YYEKEE (reference sequence). This CDR3 comprises 15 residues. V was pared by 1 base and J by 8 bases, with 15 bases between. CDR3 sequence (DNA): TGTGCCAGCAGCTTGAACGGGGCAGGGGACGAAAAACTGTTTTTT. This codes for CASSLNGAGDEKLFF.

This clonotype has at least ten counts. The gene calls are TRBV29-1 and TRBJ1-1; D is ambiguous. V lost 5 bases to trimming and J lost 1 base, with 14 bases between them. The CDR3 is 14 amino acids. The germline CDR1 and CDR2 sequences are SQVTM and ANQGSEA. The CDR3 region has the DNA TGCAGCGTTCTCAAGTCCCCGGGGAACACTGAAGCTTTCTTT. Amino acids: CSVLKSPGNTEAFF.

In this sample, this clonotype turned up a few times. This chain uses TRBV5-1 with TRBJ1-6; maybe TRBD1 (6 bases). Per germline, CDR1 SGHRS and CDR2 YFSETQ. The V end was cut by 0 bases, the J end by 9 bases, with 13 bases between. The CDR3 loop spans 15 amino acids. The CDR3 region has the DNA TGCGCCAGCAGCTTGGCCGCAGGGGAGGTTTCACCCCTCCACTTT. This translates into CASSLAAGEVSPLHF.

This clonotype was observed at least ten times. V and J are TRBV5-1 and TRBJ2-5, with D perhaps given as TRBD1 or TRBD2 (6 bases each). The ends were cut back, 4 bases at V and 5 bases at J, with 12 bases in the middle. CDR3 length: 13 amino acids. Germline V lookup: CDR1 SGHRS, CDR2 YFSETQ. CDR3 DNA sequence: TGCGCCAGCAGCGGGGGGACACGCGAGACCCAGTACTTC. It is translated as CASSGGTRETQYF.